This TCR beta chain came from a study of blood T cell repertoires in COVID-19. Looking at the study overall: Sites across the United States, Italy and Spain contributed samples from acute and convalescent COVID-19. In each case, the material was cDNA or gDNA derived from T cells, B-cell-depleted T cells, or PBMCs.

There are 16 residues in the CDR3. With 2 bases clipped from V and 8 bases from J, the junction kept 8 bases outside the gene matches. Germline assignment: CDR1 MGHRA and CDR2 YSYEKL. Under the authors' procedure: Amplification from reference gene primers served as the basis for estimated nucleated cell counts. Sequencing used immunoSEQ multiplex PCR; TCRdb keeps in-frame clones, though not all of them. V, J and clone size are taken as reported in that table, and D and trimming were inferred from the DNA itself. The table records around 250,000 clones, around 78% of them present only once. The source material was peripheral blood. The TCR comes from a man aged 55 to 70 who had recovered from COVID-19. This rearrangement joins TRBV4-1 to TRBJ2-1; 11 nucleotides match TRBD2. The CDR3 sequence: CASSQLVAGGPDEQFF. The CDR3 nucleotides read TGCGCCAGCAGCCAATTGGTAGCGGGGGGGCCTGATGAGCAGTTCTTC.